These 25 T cell receptor beta chains were sequenced from one sample in a study of CD8 T cells in Susac syndrome. Random hexamers were used to reverse transcribe 0.5 to 1 ug of RNA. TCRdb reprocessed the immunoSEQ multiplex PCR reads with MiXCR, giving one entry per CDR3 protein. The sample includes under 95,000 distinct CDR3 sequences, about 94% of them seen just once. Sequencing was performed on CD4+ T cells from PBMCs. These receptor sequences come from a human donor with Susac syndrome.

The chain combines TRBV20-1 with TRBJ2-5; 10 bases are a match to TRBD2. The length of the CDR3 is 14 residues. Germline CDR1 and CDR2: DFQATT and SNEGSKA (reference sequence). V trimming: 4 bases; J trimming: 5 bases; junction bases outside the gene matches: 7. CDR3: CSAIPGTSEETQYF. The CDR3 DNA reads TGCAGTGCTATCCCGGGGACTAGCGAGGAGACCCAGTACTTC.

The chain recombines TRBV28 with TRBJ1-2; D perhaps matches TRBD1 (6 bases). Per germline, CDR1 MDHEN and CDR2 SYDVKM. V was clipped by 5 bases and J by 4 bases, with 14 bases between them. The CDR3 consists of 14 residues. The CDR3 bases are TGTGCCAGCAGTGGCACAGGGAAGGGCTATGGCTACACCTTC. Protein product: CASSGTGKGYGYTF.

The chain has TRBV30 and TRBJ2-5; D possibly uses TRBD1 or TRBD2 (5 bases each). Germline values: CDR1 GTSNPN, CDR2 SVGIG (reference sequence). CDR3 size: 13 residues. Between the trimmed V and J ends, which lost 3 bases and 9 bases, there was a span of 17 bases. The CDR3 region has the DNA TGTGCCTGGAGCCCGGGACCCCGAGCCCCCCAGTACTTC. Translating it yields CAWSPGPRAPQYF.

Here the CDR3 DNA reads TGCCATCAAGTGGAGGGGGCTTCCTACGAGCAGTACTTC. This gives the protein CHQVEGASYEQYF. V and J are TRBV5-1 and TRBJ2-7, with D possibly TRBD1 on 7 matching bases. This CDR3 contains 13 residues. Germline CDR1 and CDR2: SGHRS and YFSETQ.

J is TRBJ1-3 and V is TRBV29-1; the D is unclear. CDR3 length equals 16 residues. V was clipped by 0 bases and J by 2 bases, with 14 bases between them. CDR1 SQVTM and CDR2 ANQGSEA come from the germline V gene. CDR3 in amino acids: CSVEDVPIGPGNTIYF. CDR3 nucleotides: TGCAGCGTTGAAGATGTTCCAATCGGGCCTGGAAACACCATATATTTT.

The chain combines TRBV7-2 with TRBJ2-7, with D maybe TRBD1 (7 bases). V lost 5 bases to trimming and J lost 7 bases, with 21 bases between them. CDR3 size: 15 residues. Germline-derived CDR1 and CDR2 are SGHTA and FQGNSA. The CDR3 here is CASSPSRRGLGEQYF. The CDR3 DNA follows: TGTGCCAGCAGCCCGTCCCGGAGGGGGCTAGGAGAGCAGTACTTC.

This clonotype was detected once. The chain uses TRBV4-1 and TRBJ1-6; TRBD1 agrees at 11 bases. From germline, CDR1 is MGHRA and CDR2 YSYEKL. The CDR3 length is 21 residues. The trim removed 0 bases at V and 7 bases at J, leaving 17 bases unmatched. The CDR3 DNA reads TGCGCCAGCAGCCAAGATGGGGCCGGGACAGGGGGAATGGCCGGGAATTCACCCCTCCACTTT. Its translation: CASSQDGAGTGGMAGNSPLHF.

This chain links TRBV4-3 with TRBJ2-3; D might be TRBD1 or TRBD2, each matching 5 bases. CDR1 LGHNA and CDR2 YSLEER come from the germline V gene. Trimming left V 6 bases short and J 4 bases short, with 17 bases between. This CDR3 contains 15 residues. The CDR3: CASSLSGLRSDTQYF. For the CDR3, the DNA is TGCGCCAGCAGTCTCTCGGGGCTCCGCTCAGATACGCAGTATTTT.

This sequence joins TRBV6-6 and TRBJ1-1; 9 bases match TRBD1. This CDR3 contains 13 residues. V lost 11 bases, J lost 8 bases, and 12 bases stayed unmatched. Germline lookup yields CDR1 MNHNY and CDR2 SVGAGI (reference sequence). For the CDR3, the DNA is TGTGCCTTGAGGGACAGGGTAGATTTCGAAGCTTTCTTT. This sequence encodes CALRDRVDFEAFF.

This rearrangement joins TRBV12-3 or TRBV12-4 to TRBJ2-7; 11 bases align to TRBD2. V shed 6 bases and J 0 bases; nucleotides not matched to a gene: 7. The CDR3 contains 16 residues. CDR3 sequence: CASSQLAGESSYEQYF. In DNA, the CDR3 is TGTGCCAGCAGCCAACTAGCGGGGGAGAGCTCCTACGAGCAGTACTTC.

The J gene is TRBJ1-2, the V gene TRBV16; D unresolved. V was clipped by 1 base and J by 1 base, with 10 bases between them. The CDR3 runs 15 residues. Germline V lookup: CDR1 KGHSY, CDR2 FQNENV. CDR3 DNA sequence: TGTGCCAGCAGCCAATATCTCTCCGTTAACTATGGCTACACCTTC. Protein product: CASSQYLSVNYGYTF.

This clonotype occurred once. The chain has TRBV30 and TRBJ2-3; D is unresolved. With 2 bases removed from V and 0 bases from J, the gap between germline ends came to 0 bases. This CDR3 has 11 amino acids. The germline gives CDR1 GTSNPN, CDR2 SVGIG (reference sequence). The CDR3 DNA reads TGTGCCTGGAGTAGCACAGATACGCAGTATTTT. This gives the protein CAWSSTDTQYF.

The chain carries TRBV7-9 and TRBJ2-7, with a weak D call TRBD1 (6 bases). Germline V gene data show CDR1 as SEHNR and CDR2 as FQNEAQ (reference sequence). Trimming cost V 2 bases and J 5 bases, with 13 bases left between them. CDR3 length equals 14 residues. CDR3 nucleotides: TGTGCCAGCAGCTTATGGACAGTTCTCAACGAGCAGTACTTC. It is translated as CASSLWTVLNEQYF.

The rearrangement links TRBV5-5 to TRBJ2-3; TRBD1 matches at 9 bases. The V gene's germline CDR1 is SGHKS and CDR2 YYEKEE (reference sequence). CDR3 size: 15 residues. J gave up 2 bases and V 4 bases, and 5 bases lay outside the gene matches. For the CDR3, the DNA is TGTGCCAGCAGCACAGGGGACAGGGTCACAGATACGCAGTATTTT. This sequence encodes CASSTGDRVTDTQYF.

The chain carries TRBV6-5 and TRBJ2-7, with TRBD1 as a possible D gene (6 bases). Germline V gives CDR1 MNHEY, CDR2 SVGAGI. The CDR3 has 14 amino acids. V was pared by 5 bases and J by 3 bases, with 14 bases between. Here the CDR3 reads CASSRDIALYEQYF. CDR3 bases: TGTGCCAGCAGTCGGGACATAGCCCTCTACGAGCAGTACTTC.

The V gene is TRBV3-1, the J gene TRBJ1-2; 8 nucleotides agree with TRBD1. The V gene end was trimmed by 4 bases and the J gene end by 0 bases; junction bases not matched to a gene: 4. From germline, CDR1 is LGHDT and CDR2 YNNKEL (reference sequence). The CDR3 consists of 15 residues. The DNA for the CDR3 is TGTGCCAGCAGCCTATTGGACAGGGCTAACTATGGCTACACCTTC. It is translated as CASSLLDRANYGYTF.

The chain couples TRBV20-1 to TRBJ1-5; 8 nucleotides agree with TRBD1. Germline loops: CDR1 DFQATT, CDR2 SNEGSKA (reference sequence). V shed 6 bases, J shed 7 bases, and the junction held 11 bases outside the gene matches. The CDR3 loop spans 14 amino acids. Here the CDR3 reads CSAPGGQGAQPQHF. The CDR3 DNA reads as TGCAGTGCCCCCGGGGGGCAGGGGGCCCAGCCCCAGCATTTT.

The V and J genes are TRBV30 and TRBJ1-5, with unresolved D. Germline V gives CDR1 GTSNPN, CDR2 SVGIG (reference sequence). The length of the CDR3 is 13 residues. V lost 1 base and J 5 bases, leaving 9 bases between the germline ends. CDR3 DNA: TGTGCCTGGAGTGATAAGGTTGATCAGCCCCAGCATTTT. Translation: CAWSDKVDQPQHF.

J is TRBJ1-2 and V is TRBV20-1; 9 positions agree with TRBD1. Trimming cost V 5 bases and J 7 bases; bases outside gene matches: 11. Germline assignment: CDR1 DFQATT and CDR2 SNEGSKA (reference sequence). CDR3 length: 14 amino acids. For the CDR3, the DNA is TGCAGTGCTGAGGCCGGGACAGGGAGAAGTGGCTACACCTTC. It translates to CSAEAGTGRSGYTF.

J is TRBJ2-7 and V is TRBV21-1; the D call TRBD1 from the table was never checked on the DNA. TRBV21-1 is deemed a pseudogene. The CDR3 is 13 residues long. This CDR3 is CASTSTGRYEQYF. The CDR3 region has the DNA TGTGCCAGCACCTCGACAGGGAGGTACGAGCAGTACTTC.

The CDR3 DNA sequence: TGTGCCAGCAGCCTACCTTTCACAGGGCTGATATCCGGGGAGCTGTTTTTT. Translation gives CASSLPFTGLISGELFF. The chain carries TRBV11-2 and TRBJ2-2, with D perhaps matching TRBD1 (6 bases). The CDR3 totals 17 residues. CDR1 and CDR2 from the germline V gene are SGHAT and FQNNGV. V lost 5 bases to trimming and J lost 6 bases, with 22 bases between them.

The rearrangement joins TRBV6-5 to TRBJ1-2, with 7 bases matching TRBD1. Per germline, CDR1 MNHEY and CDR2 SVGAGI. This CDR3 is 14 amino acids long. The V gene end was trimmed by 6 bases and the J gene end by 4 bases; junction bases not matched to a gene: 8. CDR3 protein: CASSRGQIAYGYTF. The CDR3 bases are TGTGCCAGCAGCAGGGGACAGATCGCCTATGGCTACACCTTC.

The CDR3 DNA sequence: TGTGCCAGTAGTATGGGCCAGAACAATGAGCAGTTCTTC. Translation: CASSMGQNNEQFF. V is TRBV19 and J is TRBJ2-1; D gene unclear. The CDR3 is made up of 13 amino acids. The ends were cut back, 3 bases at V and 5 bases at J, with 8 bases in the middle. CDR1 is LNHDA and CDR2 is SQIVND in the germline V gene (reference sequence). The entire variable domain, with the rest obtained from reference TRBV19 and TRBJ2-1, is as follows: DGGITQSPKYLFRKEGQNVTLSCEQNLNHDAMYWYRQDPGQGLRLIYYSQIVNDFQKGDIAEGYSVSREKKESFPLTVTSAQKNPTAFYLCASSMGQNNEQFFGPGTRLTVL.

The chain carries TRBV20-1 and TRBJ2-5, with D unresolved. The CDR3 is made up of 13 amino acids. Between the trimmed V and J ends, which lost 3 bases and 6 bases, there was a span of 14 bases. Germline-derived CDR1 and CDR2 are DFQATT and SNEGSKA (reference sequence). As DNA, the CDR3 is TGCAGTGCTAGGGATTTGGGTACCAAGACCCAGTACTTC. It specifies CSARDLGTKTQYF.

This clonotype was observed a single time. V gene TRBV7-9 combines with J gene TRBJ2-5, with 9 bases aligning to TRBD1. The junction had 9 bases not matched to a gene; V was cut back by 5 bases and J by 5 bases. The germline V gene has CDR1 SEHNR and CDR2 FQNEAQ (reference sequence). The CDR3 loop spans 15 amino acids. The chain's CDR3 is CASSVGTGLGETQYF. For the CDR3, the DNA is TGTGCCAGCAGCGTTGGGACAGGGCTTGGGGAGACCCAGTACTTC.